This TCR beta chain was sequenced during a study of T cells in Graves' hyperthyroidism and ophthalmopathy (dated by TCRdb to about 2019). For the wider study: Peripheral blood samples were taken at the time of initial diagnosis, prior to any treatment. A discovery cohort of roughly 96 patients, fewer than 50 with Graves' ophthalmopathy and approximately 57 with stable Graves' hyperthyroidism, was used to find distinguishing TCR V-J signatures. Prospective prediction of ophthalmopathy was tested in an independent validation cohort of 18 to 20 hyperthyroidism patients and 17 patients who later progressed to ophthalmopathy. The 95 to 100 discovery patients were randomly split 7:3 into training and test sets. In six Graves' hyperthyroidism patients, the study also compared T-cell repertoires from thyroid tissue with T-cell repertoires from blood. After sampling, hyperthyroidism patients received methimazole starting at 30 mg daily, and ophthalmopathy patients received high-dose intravenous methylprednisolone. The paper describes TCR Vbeta CDR3 sequencing of 135 peripheral blood samples, made up of 43 ophthalmopathy patients, roughly 75 hyperthyroidism patients and about 17 progressor patients.

The TCR beta CDR3 regions were amplified from RNA transcripts. The TCR CDR3 was subjected to a first round of RT-PCR using the HTBI primer set and the Qiagen OneStep RT-PCR kit. A second multiplex PCR round built the libraries, followed by size selection and purification. Paired-end sequencing of the libraries was performed with 100 bp reads on an Illumina HiSeq2000. The source study handled its data this way. Raw data were processed with SOAPnuke, discarding reads with adapters, uncalled bases, mean Phred below 15, or no exact constant-primer or identifier match. COPE v1.2.5 was used to merge high-quality paired reads, and clonotypes were defined as unique nucleotide sequences. MiTCR v1.1 was used to align clonotypes to the IMGT TRBV, TRBD and TRBJ reference segments. Analysis was restricted to V-J combinations with a frequency above 0.0001, which covered 99.2% of repertoires. A TCS score was defined as the ratio of F50 (clonal expansion) to E x V (chaos), with BLOSUM62-based TCRdist applied between CDR3 peptides within each V-J. Welch's t-statistics and random forest reduced 514 V-J features to 13, which were used in a naive Bayes classifier (R e1071). TCRdb trimmed the raw reads at Q25, called clones with MiXCR and kept productive beta chains. Duplicate CDR3 protein sequences are folded into a single record with the most common DNA and genes. TCRdb, not the original authors, processed these V and J calls. This sample gives 96,000 or so distinct CDR3 sequences in total; around 52% of them show up just once. Of the sample, about 25% falls within the top ten clones.

As for this clonotype: Its recognized antigen is unknown. An end of the junction differs from the germline gene, which may be a read error.

As encoded in the germline V gene, CDR1 is SNHLY while CDR2 is FYNNEI. The CDR3 sequence holds 15 residues, the cysteine and phenylalanine included. The CDR3 DNA has 45 bases and is translated from base 1. Points the paper makes about the study in general: A model built on a 13 V-J signature distinguished ophthalmopathy from stable hyperthyroidism, reaching about 88% sensitivity and around 81% specificity in cross-validation and 80%/75% in testing. Sample size was not statistically predetermined, and investigators were not blinded to group allocation. In validation, the model predicted progression to ophthalmopathy with 55% to 71% sensitivity and approximately 72% specificity, a median of 6.5 months before onset. Most expanded thyroid clonotypes (frequency above 0.001) were also detected in blood, a finding suggesting that blood repertoires may reflect thyroid immune responses.

A patient counted as having stable Graves' hyperthyroidism if no progression to ophthalmopathy occurred over 18 months of follow-up. The hyperthyroidism patients were between 18 and 65 years old and newly diagnosed, with a disease duration of less than 2 months. Exclusion was applied to patients with uncontrolled infections, other autoimmune diseases, pregnancy or lactation. Diagnoses relied on clinical symptoms, serum thyroxine and TRAb, thyroid ultrasound and orbital computed tomography. PBMCs were separated from 7.5 to 10 ml of fresh peripheral blood using Ficoll-Paque density gradient centrifugation. Trizol reagent was used to extract total RNA, and RNA quality was then checked on an Agilent 2100 Bioanalyzer.

Recombination joined TRBV2 with TRBJ2-2; a stretch of 7 junction bases matches TRBD2. The source is a woman in her forties with Graves' hyperthyroidism. Sequencing was carried out using blood. Here the CDR3 is given as CASGGRDGGSGEPFF. The DNA reads TGTGCCAGCGGGGGTCGGGACGGGGGGTCCGGGGAGCCGTTTTTT.